The next 14 T cell receptor beta chains were all read from a single sample in a study of Ad26.COV2.S vaccination and SARS-CoV-2 variants. Assay: immunoSEQ multiplex PCR; the TCRdb copy retains only in-frame clones and omits some. Here the sample spans hundreds of thousands of clones, 90% being singletons. The sample's treatment: over 15 received Ad26.COV2.S at low or high dose, single or two shots; several received placebo; per-sample allocation not given. Collection of samples fell on day 63 after the first vaccine or placebo injection. The sample in question was peripheral blood, obtained in a trial of Ad26.COV2.S vaccine versus placebo. The receptor source for this set is a person aged 18-60 years who received the Ad26.COV2.S COVID-19 vaccine or a placebo.

The chain links TRBV4-3 to TRBJ1-3, with TRBD1 as a possible D gene (5 bases). Germline V gene data show CDR1 as LGHNA and CDR2 as YSLEER. This CDR3 has 15 residues. The V end lost 0 bases, the J end lost 2 bases, and 8 bases lay between the germline ends. CDR3 region: CASSQEWGTGNTIYF. CDR3 DNA: TGCGCCAGCAGCCAAGAATGGGGGACTGGAAACACCATATATTTT.

This chain links TRBV6-2 or TRBV6-3 with TRBJ2-2; 12 bases agree with TRBD2. With 5 bases clipped from V and 3 bases from J, the junction kept 7 bases outside the gene matches. The germline V gene has CDR1 MNHEY and CDR2 SVGEGT. CDR3 length equals 17 residues. The chain's CDR3 is CASSVLLAGGYTGELFF. The DNA for the CDR3 is TGTGCCAGCAGTGTCCTACTAGCGGGAGGTTACACCGGGGAGCTGTTTTTT.

This clone appeared a single time. This sequence joins TRBV11-2 and TRBJ2-7; the match to TRBD1 covers 7 bases. The CDR3 is 15 residues long. V trimming: 5 bases; J trimming: 2 bases; junction bases outside the gene matches: 9. CDR1 and CDR2 from the germline V gene are SGHAT and FQNNGV. The CDR3 DNA is TGTGCCAGCAGCCTCAGACAGGGAATTACCTACGAGCAGTACTTC. Its translation is CASSLRQGITYEQYF.

The rearrangement links TRBV19 to TRBJ1-5; 10 bases line up with TRBD1. Germline V gene sequence: CDR1 LNHDA, CDR2 SQIVND (reference sequence). The CDR3 is made up of 16 amino acids. The junction had 1 base not matched to a gene; V was cut back by 0 bases and J by 2 bases. The CDR3 bases are TGTGCCAGTAGTATAGAGGGACAGGGGCGCAATCAGCCCCAGCATTTT. It translates to CASSIEGQGRNQPQHF. Together with reference TRBV19 and TRBJ1-5, the CDR3 gives the full variable domain: DGGITQSPKYLFRKEGQNVTLSCEQNLNHDAMYWYRQDPGQGLRLIYYSQIVNDFQKGDIAEGYSVSREKKESFPLTVTSAQKNPTAFYLCASSIEGQGRNQPQHFGDGTRLSIL.

This chain links TRBV5-1 with TRBJ2-7; 8 bases are shared with TRBD1. The CDR3 runs 14 residues. Trimming took 6 bases from V and 2 from J; bases not matched to a gene: 7. Germline V gene sequence: CDR1 SGHRS, CDR2 YFSETQ. In DNA form, the CDR3 reads TGCGCCAGCACCCAGACAGGGGAAACCTACGAGCAGTACTTC. Protein product: CASTQTGETYEQYF.

This chain links TRBV7-2 with TRBJ2-3; 9 bases are a match to TRBD2. Germline V gene data show CDR1 as SGHTA and CDR2 as FQGNSA. The ends lost 7 bases at V and 0 bases at J; junction bases unmatched: 5. The CDR3 sequence is 15 residues long. The CDR3 loop is CASKGTSLSTDTQYF. In nucleotides, the CDR3 is TGTGCCAGCAAGGGGACTAGCCTAAGCACAGATACGCAGTATTTT. Complete variable domain (other parts from reference TRBV7-2 and TRBJ2-3): GAGVSQSPSNKVTEKGKDVELRCDPISGHTALYWYRQSLGQGLEFLIYFQGNSAPDKSGLPSDRFSAERTGGSVSTLTIQRTQQEDSAVYLCASKGTSLSTDTQYFGPGTRLTVL.

This chain joins TRBV7-2 and TRBJ2-3; no definite D call. CDR1 SGHTA and CDR2 FQGNSA come from the germline V gene. Trimming took 1 base from V and 0 from J, leaving 8 bases between them. The CDR3 length is 15 residues. CDR3 residues: CASSLVSTSTDTQYF. DNA of the CDR3: TGTGCCAGCAGCTTAGTAAGCACTAGCACAGATACGCAGTATTTT.

The chain joins TRBV7-9 to TRBJ1-1; D may be TRBD1 (6 bases). There are 14 residues in the CDR3. Looked up from germline, CDR1 is SEHNR and CDR2 is FQNEAQ (reference sequence). V was trimmed by 1 base and J by 5 bases, leaving 11 bases between them. CDR3 sequence: CASSLVGAGTEAFF. In DNA, the CDR3 is TGTGCCAGCAGCTTAGTGGGGGCGGGTACTGAAGCTTTCTTT.

The V call is TRBV3-1 (or the pseudogene TRBV3-2), the J call TRBJ2-2, with D tentatively TRBD2 (6 bases). Germline CDR1 is LGHDT and CDR2 is YNNKEL (reference sequence). Trimming took off 2 bases at V and 1 base at J, with 17 bases between the two ends. The CDR3 spans 18 residues. The CDR3: CASSQPTSGTRNTGELFF. In nucleotides, the CDR3 is TGTGCCAGCAGCCAACCCACTTCCGGGACTCGGAACACCGGGGAGCTGTTTTTT.

The chain joins TRBV11-3 to TRBJ2-3; TRBD1 matches 11 bases. From germline, CDR1 is SGHNT and CDR2 YENEEA. The J segment lost 7 bases and the V segment lost 5 bases, leaving 5 bases of the junction unmatched. This CDR3 spans 14 amino acids. CDR3 sequence: CASSHGQGAYTQYF. Written as DNA, the CDR3 is TGTGCCAGCAGCCACGGACAGGGGGCGTATACGCAGTATTTT.

The sample holds a few counts of this clone. CDR3 in amino acids: CASILGTFSTEAFF. In DNA, the CDR3 is TGTGCCAGCATTCTAGGGACATTTTCCACTGAAGCTTTCTTT. The chain couples TRBV2 to TRBJ1-1; a weak D match, TRBD1 (6 bases). The CDR3 length is 14 residues. Germline lookup yields CDR1 SNHLY and CDR2 FYNNEI. V dropped 7 bases and J dropped 4 bases, with 16 bases sitting between them.

The rearrangement uses TRBV7-3 and TRBJ2-1, with unresolved D. Trimming shortened V by 2 bases and J by 0 bases, and 17 bases separated the two germline ends. The CDR3 loop spans 18 amino acids. CDR1 and CDR2 (germline): SGHTA, FQGTGA. DNA of the CDR3: TGTGCCAGCAGCTTACAGCCCACCGGCGGCAGCTCCTACAATGAGCAGTTCTTC. It specifies CASSLQPTGGSSYNEQFF.

The chain uses TRBV6-2 or TRBV6-3 and TRBJ1-5, with 8 bases fitting TRBD1. V dropped 5 bases and J dropped 3; count of bases not matched to a gene: 9. Germline V gene data show CDR1 as MNHEY and CDR2 as SVGEGT. The CDR3 is 16 amino acids. The CDR3 reads CASSARDRGDNQPQHF. The CDR3 DNA sequence: TGTGCCAGCAGTGCCAGAGACAGGGGTGACAATCAGCCCCAGCATTTT.

This chain joins TRBV18 and TRBJ1-2; D unresolved. Trimming took 1 base from V and 2 from J, leaving 14 bases between them. Germline CDR1 reads KGHSH; CDR2 reads LQKENI. The CDR3 is 16 amino acids. The CDR3 loop reads CASSPLGSRENYGYTF. DNA of the CDR3: TGTGCCAGCTCACCACTGGGCTCGCGGGAGAACTATGGCTACACCTTC.